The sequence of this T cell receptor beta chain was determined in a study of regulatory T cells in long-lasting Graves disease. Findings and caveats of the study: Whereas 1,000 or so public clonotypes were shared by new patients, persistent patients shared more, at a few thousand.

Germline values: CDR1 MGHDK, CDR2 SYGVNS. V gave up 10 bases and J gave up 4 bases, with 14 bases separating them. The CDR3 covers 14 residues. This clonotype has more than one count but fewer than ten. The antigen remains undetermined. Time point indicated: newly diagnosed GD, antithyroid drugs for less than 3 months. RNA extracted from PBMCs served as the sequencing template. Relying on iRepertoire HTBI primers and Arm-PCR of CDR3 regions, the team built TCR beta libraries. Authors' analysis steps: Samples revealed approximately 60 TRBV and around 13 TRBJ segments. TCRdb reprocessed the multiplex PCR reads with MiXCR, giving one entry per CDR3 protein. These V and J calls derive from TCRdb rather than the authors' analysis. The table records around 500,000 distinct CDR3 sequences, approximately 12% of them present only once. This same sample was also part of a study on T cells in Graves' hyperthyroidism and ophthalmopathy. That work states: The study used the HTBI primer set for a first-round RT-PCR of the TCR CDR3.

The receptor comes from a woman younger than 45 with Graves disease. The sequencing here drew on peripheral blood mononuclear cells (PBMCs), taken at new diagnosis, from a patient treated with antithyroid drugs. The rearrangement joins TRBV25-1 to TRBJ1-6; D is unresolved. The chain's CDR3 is CATRRGSYNSPLHF. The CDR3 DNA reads TGTGCCACGCGGCGGGGATCATATAATTCACCCCTCCACTTT.